This T cell receptor (beta chain) was profiled in a study of blood T cell repertoires in COVID-19. Study details: The study drew acute and convalescent COVID-19 samples from the United States, Italy and Spain. T cells, B-cell-depleted T cells, or PBMCs supplied cDNA or gDNA.

Some clones are missing from TCRdb's copy, which holds only in-frame ones; the method was immunoSEQ multiplex PCR. Of tens of thousands of clones listed, about 83% are singletons. This CDR3 spans 14 amino acids. Germline V gene sequence: CDR1 SGHTA, CDR2 FQGNSA. V lost 2 bases and J lost 7, with 9 bases in between. This chain joins TRBV7-2 and TRBJ1-6; possibly TRBD1 for D (5 bases). The clonotype originates from a man in his 70s with acute or convalescent COVID-19. Sequenced input: peripheral blood. The CDR3 region is CASSLRGPNSPLHF. The CDR3 coding sequence is TGTGCCAGCAGCTTAAGGGGCCCAAATTCACCCCTCCACTTT.